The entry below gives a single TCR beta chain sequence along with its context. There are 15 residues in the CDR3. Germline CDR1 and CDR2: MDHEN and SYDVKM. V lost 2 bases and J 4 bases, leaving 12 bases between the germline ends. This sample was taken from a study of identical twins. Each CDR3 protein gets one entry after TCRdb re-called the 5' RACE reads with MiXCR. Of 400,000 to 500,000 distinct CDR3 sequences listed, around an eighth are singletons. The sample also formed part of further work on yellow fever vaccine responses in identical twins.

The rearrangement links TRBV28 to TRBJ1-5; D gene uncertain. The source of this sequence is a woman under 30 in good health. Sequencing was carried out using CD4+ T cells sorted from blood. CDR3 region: CASSLGGMRNQPQHF. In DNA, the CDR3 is TGTGCCAGCAGTTTAGGAGGGATGCGGAATCAGCCCCAGCATTTT.